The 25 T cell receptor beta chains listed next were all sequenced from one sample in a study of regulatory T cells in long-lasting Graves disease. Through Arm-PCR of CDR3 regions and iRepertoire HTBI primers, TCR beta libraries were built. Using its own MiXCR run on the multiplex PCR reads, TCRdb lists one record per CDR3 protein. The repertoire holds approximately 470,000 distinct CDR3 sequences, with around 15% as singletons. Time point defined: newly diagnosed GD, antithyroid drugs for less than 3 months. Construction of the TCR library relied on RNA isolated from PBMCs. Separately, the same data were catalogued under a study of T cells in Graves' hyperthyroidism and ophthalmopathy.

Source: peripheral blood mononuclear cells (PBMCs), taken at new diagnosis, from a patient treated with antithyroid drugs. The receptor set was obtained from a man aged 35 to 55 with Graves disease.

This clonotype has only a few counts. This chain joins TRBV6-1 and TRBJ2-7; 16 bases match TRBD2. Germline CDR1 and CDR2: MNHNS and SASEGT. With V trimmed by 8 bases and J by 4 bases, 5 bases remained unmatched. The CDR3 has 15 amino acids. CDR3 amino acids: CASRGLAGGNYEQYF. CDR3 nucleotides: TGTGCCAGCCGGGGACTAGCGGGAGGGAATTACGAGCAGTACTTC.

The CDR3 DNA follows: TGCAGTGCCAAGGGGCAATACGGATATAATTCACCCCTCCACTTT. Its translation is CSAKGQYGYNSPLHF. V is TRBV20-1 and J is TRBJ1-6, with a tentative D call TRBD1 (5 bases). V was clipped by 6 bases and J by 4 bases, with 16 bases between them. CDR3 length: 15 residues. Germline V lookup: CDR1 DFQATT, CDR2 SNEGSKA (reference sequence).

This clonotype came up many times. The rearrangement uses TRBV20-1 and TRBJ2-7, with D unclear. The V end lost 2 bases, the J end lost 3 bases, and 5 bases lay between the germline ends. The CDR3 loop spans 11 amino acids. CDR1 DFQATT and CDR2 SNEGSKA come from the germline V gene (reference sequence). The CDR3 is CSARPSYEQYF. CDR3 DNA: TGCAGTGCTAGACCCAGCTACGAGCAGTACTTC.

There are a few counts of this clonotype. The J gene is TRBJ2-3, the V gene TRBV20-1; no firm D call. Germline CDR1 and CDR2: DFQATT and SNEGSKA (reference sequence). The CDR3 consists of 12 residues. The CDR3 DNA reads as TGCAGCCAGGAGAGGTTGTTAGATACGCAGTATTTT. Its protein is CSQERLLDTQYF.

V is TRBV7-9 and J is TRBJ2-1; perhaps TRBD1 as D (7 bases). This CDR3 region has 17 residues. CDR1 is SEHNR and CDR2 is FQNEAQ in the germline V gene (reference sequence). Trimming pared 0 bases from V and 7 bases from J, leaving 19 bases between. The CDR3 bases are TGTGCCAGCAGCTTAGCTCCCCGACGGGAGACAGGGAATGAGCAGTTCTTC. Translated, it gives CASSLAPRRETGNEQFF.

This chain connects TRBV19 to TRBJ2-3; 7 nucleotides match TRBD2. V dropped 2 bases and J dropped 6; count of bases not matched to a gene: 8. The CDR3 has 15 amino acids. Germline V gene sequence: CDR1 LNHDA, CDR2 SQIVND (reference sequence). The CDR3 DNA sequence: TGTGCCAGTAGTATATTCCCGGGAGGATTCGATACGCAGTATTTT. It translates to CASSIFPGGFDTQYF.

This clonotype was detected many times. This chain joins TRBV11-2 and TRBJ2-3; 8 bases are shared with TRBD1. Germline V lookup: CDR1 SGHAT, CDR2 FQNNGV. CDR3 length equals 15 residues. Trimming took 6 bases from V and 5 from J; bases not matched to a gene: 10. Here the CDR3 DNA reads TGTGCCAGCAGATACGGACAGGGACGAGGAGATACGCAGTATTTT. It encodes CASRYGQGRGDTQYF.

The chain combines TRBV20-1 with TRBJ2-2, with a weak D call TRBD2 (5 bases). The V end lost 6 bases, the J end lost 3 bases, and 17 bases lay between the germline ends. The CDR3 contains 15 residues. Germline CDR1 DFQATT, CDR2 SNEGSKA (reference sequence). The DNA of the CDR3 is TGCAGTGCATTGAGAGGGCTATGGGACACCGGGGAGCTGTTTTTT. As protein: CSALRGLWDTGELFF.

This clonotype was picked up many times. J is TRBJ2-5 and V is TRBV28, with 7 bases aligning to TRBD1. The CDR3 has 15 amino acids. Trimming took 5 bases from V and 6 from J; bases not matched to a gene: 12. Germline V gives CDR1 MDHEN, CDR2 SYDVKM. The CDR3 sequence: CASSRDDRDVKTQYF. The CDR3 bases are TGTGCCAGCAGTAGAGACGACAGGGACGTGAAGACCCAGTACTTC.

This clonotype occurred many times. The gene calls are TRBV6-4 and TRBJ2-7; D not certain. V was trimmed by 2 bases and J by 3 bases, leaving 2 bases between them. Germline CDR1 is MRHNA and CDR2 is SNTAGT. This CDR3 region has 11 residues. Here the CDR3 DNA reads TGTGCCAGCAGTGACGTCTACGAGCAGTACTTC. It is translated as CASSDVYEQYF.

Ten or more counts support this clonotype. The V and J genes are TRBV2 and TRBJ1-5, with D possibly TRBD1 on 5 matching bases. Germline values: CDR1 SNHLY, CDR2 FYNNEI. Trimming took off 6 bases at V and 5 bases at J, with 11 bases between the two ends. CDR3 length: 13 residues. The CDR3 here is CASSAGPYQPQHF. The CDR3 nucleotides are TGTGCCAGCAGCGCAGGGCCCTATCAGCCCCAGCATTTT.

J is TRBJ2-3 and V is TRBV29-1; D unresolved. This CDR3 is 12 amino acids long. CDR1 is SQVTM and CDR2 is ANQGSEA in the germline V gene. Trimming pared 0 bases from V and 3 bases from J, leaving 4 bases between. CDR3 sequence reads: CSVEDFTDTQYF. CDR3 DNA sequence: TGCAGCGTTGAAGACTTTACAGATACGCAGTATTTT.

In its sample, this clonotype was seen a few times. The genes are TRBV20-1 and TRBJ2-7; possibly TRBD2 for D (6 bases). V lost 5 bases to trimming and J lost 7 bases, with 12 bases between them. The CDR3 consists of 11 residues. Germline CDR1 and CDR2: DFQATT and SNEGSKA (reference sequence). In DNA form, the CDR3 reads TGCAGTGCTGGCCACAGCGGGGAGCAGTACTTC. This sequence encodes CSAGHSGEQYF.

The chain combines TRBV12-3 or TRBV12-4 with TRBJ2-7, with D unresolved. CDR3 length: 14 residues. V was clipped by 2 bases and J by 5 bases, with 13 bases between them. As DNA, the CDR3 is TGTGCCAGCAGTTTAATGGCAGGCAAAAACGAGCAGTACTTC. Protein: CASSLMAGKNEQYF.

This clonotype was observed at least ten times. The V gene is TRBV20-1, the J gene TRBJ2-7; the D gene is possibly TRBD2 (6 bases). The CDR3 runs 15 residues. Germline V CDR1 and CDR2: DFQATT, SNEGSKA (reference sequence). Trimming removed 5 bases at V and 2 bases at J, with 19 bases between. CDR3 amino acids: CSASSGRTNAYEQYF. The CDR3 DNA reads TGCAGTGCTTCCTCAGGGCGGACTAACGCCTACGAGCAGTACTTC.

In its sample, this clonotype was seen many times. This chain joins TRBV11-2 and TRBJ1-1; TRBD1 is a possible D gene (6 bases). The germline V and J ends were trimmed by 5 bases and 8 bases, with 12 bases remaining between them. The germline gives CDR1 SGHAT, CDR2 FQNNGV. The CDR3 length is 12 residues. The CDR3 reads CASSPRTVEAFF. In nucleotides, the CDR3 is TGTGCCAGCAGCCCGCGGACAGTCGAAGCTTTCTTT.

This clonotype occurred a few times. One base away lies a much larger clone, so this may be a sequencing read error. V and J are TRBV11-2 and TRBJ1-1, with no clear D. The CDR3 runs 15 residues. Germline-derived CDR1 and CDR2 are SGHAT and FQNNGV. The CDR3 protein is CASSLDHRSETEALF. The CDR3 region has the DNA TGTGCCAGCAGCTTAGATCACCGGTCAGAGACTGAAGCTCTCTTT.

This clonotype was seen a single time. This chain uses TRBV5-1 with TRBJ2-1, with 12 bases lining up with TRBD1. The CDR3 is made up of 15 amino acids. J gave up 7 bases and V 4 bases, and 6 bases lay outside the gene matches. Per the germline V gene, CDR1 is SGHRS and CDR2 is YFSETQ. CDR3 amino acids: CASSTGTGGLNEQFF. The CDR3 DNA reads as TGCGCCAGCAGCACCGGGACAGGGGGCTTGAATGAGCAGTTCTTC.

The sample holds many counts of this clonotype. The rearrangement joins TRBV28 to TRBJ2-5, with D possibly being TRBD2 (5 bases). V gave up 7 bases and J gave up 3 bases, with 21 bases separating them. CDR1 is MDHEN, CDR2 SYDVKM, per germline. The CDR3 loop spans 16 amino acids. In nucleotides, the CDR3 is TGTGCCAGCACCCCCGGGGTGAGGGTAGGAGAAGAGACCCAGTACTTC. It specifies CASTPGVRVGEETQYF.

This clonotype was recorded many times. The CDR3 bases are TGTGCCAGCAGCTTAGCAGGCAGACCACAGTACTTC. Its protein is CASSLAGRPQYF. The chain carries TRBV11-3 and TRBJ2-5, with no clear D. The CDR3 totals 12 residues. The V gene lost 1 base and the J gene lost 11 bases, with 11 bases spanning the gap. In germline, CDR1 is SGHNT, CDR2 YENEEA.

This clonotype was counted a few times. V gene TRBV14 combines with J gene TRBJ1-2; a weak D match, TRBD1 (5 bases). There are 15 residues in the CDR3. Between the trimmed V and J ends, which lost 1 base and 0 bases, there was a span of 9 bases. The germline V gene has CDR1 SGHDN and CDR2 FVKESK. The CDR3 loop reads CASSQVSGSNYGYTF. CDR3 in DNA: TGTGCCAGCAGCCAAGTGTCAGGGTCTAACTATGGCTACACCTTC.

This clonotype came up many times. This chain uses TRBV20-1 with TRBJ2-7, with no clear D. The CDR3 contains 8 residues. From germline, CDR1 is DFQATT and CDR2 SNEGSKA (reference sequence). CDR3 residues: CSLFEQYF. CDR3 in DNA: TGCAGCCTCTTCGAGCAGTACTTC.

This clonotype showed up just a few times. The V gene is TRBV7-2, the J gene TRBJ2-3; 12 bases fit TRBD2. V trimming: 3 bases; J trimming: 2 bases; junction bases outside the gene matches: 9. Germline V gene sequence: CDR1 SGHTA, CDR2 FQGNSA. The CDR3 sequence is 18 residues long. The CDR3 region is CASSFKVGTSGFTDTQYF. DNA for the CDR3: TGTGCCAGCAGCTTCAAAGTTGGGACTAGCGGGTTCACAGATACGCAGTATTTT.

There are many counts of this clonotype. The CDR3: CASSYRLASTDTQYF. For the CDR3, the DNA is TGTGCCAGCAGCTACAGACTAGCGTCCACAGATACGCAGTATTTT. The gene calls are TRBV11-2 and TRBJ2-3, with 8 bases aligning to TRBD2. This CDR3 spans 15 amino acids. Germline values: CDR1 SGHAT, CDR2 FQNNGV. V lost 4 bases to trimming and J lost 2 bases; unmatched junction nucleotides: 5.

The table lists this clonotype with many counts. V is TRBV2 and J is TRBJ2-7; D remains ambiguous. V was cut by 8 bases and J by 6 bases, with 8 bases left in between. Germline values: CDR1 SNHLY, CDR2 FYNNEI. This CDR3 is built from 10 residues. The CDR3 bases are TGTGCCAGCTTTGACGGCGAGCAGTACTTC. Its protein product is CASFDGEQYF.